This passage covers 5 T cell receptor beta chains from one sample sequenced in a study of PD-L1 blockade in urothelial cancer. Described time point: peripheral blood 6 weeks after treatment start. TCRdb keeps only in-frame clones here, not all; method: immunoSEQ multiplex PCR. Of 95,000 to 130,000 clones listed, approximately 90% are singletons. The material was PBMCs, obtained around atezolizumab (anti-PD-L1) treatment. These receptor sequences come from a man between 60 and 75 years old with urothelial cancer.

The chain combines TRBV7-7 with TRBJ2-5; possibly TRBD2 for D (6 bases). This CDR3 spans 15 amino acids. V was cut by 5 bases and J by 5 bases, with 18 bases left in between. Germline CDR1 SSHAT, CDR2 FNYEAQ (reference sequence). Here the CDR3 DNA reads TGTGCCAGCAGCGGGGGGTCACTGTCATCGGAGACCCAGTACTTC. Its translation is CASSGGSLSSETQYF.

The chain recombines TRBV29-1 with TRBJ2-7; no definite D call. Per germline, CDR1 SQVTM and CDR2 ANQGSEA. This CDR3 contains 12 residues. The germline V and J ends were trimmed by 8 bases and 4 bases, with 15 bases remaining between them. Here the CDR3 reads CSFRHGRYEQYF. In nucleotides, the CDR3 is TGCAGCTTCCGACACGGAAGGTACGAGCAGTACTTC.

This clone was recorded once. Other DNA variants within this sample encode the same CDR3. The rearrangement joins TRBV5-1 to TRBJ2-7; 8 positions match TRBD2. This CDR3 is built from 15 residues. Germline loops: CDR1 SGHRS, CDR2 YFSETQ. Trimming at V came to 0 bases and at J to 0 bases, leaving 2 bases not matched to a gene. CDR3 DNA: TGCGCCAGCAGCTTGGTCGCGGGGGGCTCCTACGAGCAGTACTTC. Encoded protein: CASSLVAGGSYEQYF.

J is TRBJ2-7 and V is TRBV7-2, with 7 bases aligning to TRBD2. CDR1 and CDR2 from the germline V gene are SGHTA and FQGNSA. The V segment lost 5 bases and the J segment 4 bases; nucleotides outside the gene matches: 8. The CDR3 loop spans 14 amino acids. CDR3 residues: CASSPREVTYEQYF. The CDR3 DNA reads TGTGCCAGCAGCCCCCGGGAGGTTACTTACGAGCAGTACTTC.

In its sample, this clone was seen once. The chain is built from TRBV2 and TRBJ1-4; weak D call: TRBD1 (6 bases). Germline CDR1 and CDR2: SNHLY and FYNNEI. This CDR3 contains 16 residues. Trimming left V 6 bases short and J 0 bases short, with 14 bases between. The CDR3 region is CASSVTTGATNEKLFF. DNA for the CDR3: TGTGCCAGCAGCGTTACGACAGGTGCAACTAATGAAAAACTGTTTTTT.